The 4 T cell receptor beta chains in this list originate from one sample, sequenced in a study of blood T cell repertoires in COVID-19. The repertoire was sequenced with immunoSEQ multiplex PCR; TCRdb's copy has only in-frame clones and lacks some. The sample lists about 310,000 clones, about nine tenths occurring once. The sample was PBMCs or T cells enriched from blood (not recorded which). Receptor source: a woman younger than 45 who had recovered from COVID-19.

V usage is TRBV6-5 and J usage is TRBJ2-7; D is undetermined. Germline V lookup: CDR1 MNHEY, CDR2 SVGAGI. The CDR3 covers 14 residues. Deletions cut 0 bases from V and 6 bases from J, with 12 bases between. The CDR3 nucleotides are TGTGCCAGCAGTTACTCGCACCGCACGGGCGAGCAGTACTTC. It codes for CASSYSHRTGEQYF.

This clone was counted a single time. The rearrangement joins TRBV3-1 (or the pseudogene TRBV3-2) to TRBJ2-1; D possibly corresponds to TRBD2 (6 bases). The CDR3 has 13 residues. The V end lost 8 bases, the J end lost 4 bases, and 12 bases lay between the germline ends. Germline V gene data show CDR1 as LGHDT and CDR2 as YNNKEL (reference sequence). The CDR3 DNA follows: TGTGCCAGCTACGGGGGAGCGTACAATGAGCAGTTCTTC. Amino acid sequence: CASYGGAYNEQFF.

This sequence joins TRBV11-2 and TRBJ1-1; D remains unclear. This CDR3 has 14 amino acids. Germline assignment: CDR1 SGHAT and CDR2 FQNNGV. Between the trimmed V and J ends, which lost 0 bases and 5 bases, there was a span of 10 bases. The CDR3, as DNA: TGTGCCAGCAGCTTAGAATTAAGCGGTACTGAAGCTTTCTTT. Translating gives CASSLELSGTEAFF.

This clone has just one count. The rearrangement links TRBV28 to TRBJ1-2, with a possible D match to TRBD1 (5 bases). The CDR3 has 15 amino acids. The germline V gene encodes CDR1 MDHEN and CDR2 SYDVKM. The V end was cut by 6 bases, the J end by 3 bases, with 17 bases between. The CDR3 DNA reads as TGTGCCAGCAGCCCCTCGGCGGGGCTTTACTATGGCTACACCTTC. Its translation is CASSPSAGLYYGYTF.